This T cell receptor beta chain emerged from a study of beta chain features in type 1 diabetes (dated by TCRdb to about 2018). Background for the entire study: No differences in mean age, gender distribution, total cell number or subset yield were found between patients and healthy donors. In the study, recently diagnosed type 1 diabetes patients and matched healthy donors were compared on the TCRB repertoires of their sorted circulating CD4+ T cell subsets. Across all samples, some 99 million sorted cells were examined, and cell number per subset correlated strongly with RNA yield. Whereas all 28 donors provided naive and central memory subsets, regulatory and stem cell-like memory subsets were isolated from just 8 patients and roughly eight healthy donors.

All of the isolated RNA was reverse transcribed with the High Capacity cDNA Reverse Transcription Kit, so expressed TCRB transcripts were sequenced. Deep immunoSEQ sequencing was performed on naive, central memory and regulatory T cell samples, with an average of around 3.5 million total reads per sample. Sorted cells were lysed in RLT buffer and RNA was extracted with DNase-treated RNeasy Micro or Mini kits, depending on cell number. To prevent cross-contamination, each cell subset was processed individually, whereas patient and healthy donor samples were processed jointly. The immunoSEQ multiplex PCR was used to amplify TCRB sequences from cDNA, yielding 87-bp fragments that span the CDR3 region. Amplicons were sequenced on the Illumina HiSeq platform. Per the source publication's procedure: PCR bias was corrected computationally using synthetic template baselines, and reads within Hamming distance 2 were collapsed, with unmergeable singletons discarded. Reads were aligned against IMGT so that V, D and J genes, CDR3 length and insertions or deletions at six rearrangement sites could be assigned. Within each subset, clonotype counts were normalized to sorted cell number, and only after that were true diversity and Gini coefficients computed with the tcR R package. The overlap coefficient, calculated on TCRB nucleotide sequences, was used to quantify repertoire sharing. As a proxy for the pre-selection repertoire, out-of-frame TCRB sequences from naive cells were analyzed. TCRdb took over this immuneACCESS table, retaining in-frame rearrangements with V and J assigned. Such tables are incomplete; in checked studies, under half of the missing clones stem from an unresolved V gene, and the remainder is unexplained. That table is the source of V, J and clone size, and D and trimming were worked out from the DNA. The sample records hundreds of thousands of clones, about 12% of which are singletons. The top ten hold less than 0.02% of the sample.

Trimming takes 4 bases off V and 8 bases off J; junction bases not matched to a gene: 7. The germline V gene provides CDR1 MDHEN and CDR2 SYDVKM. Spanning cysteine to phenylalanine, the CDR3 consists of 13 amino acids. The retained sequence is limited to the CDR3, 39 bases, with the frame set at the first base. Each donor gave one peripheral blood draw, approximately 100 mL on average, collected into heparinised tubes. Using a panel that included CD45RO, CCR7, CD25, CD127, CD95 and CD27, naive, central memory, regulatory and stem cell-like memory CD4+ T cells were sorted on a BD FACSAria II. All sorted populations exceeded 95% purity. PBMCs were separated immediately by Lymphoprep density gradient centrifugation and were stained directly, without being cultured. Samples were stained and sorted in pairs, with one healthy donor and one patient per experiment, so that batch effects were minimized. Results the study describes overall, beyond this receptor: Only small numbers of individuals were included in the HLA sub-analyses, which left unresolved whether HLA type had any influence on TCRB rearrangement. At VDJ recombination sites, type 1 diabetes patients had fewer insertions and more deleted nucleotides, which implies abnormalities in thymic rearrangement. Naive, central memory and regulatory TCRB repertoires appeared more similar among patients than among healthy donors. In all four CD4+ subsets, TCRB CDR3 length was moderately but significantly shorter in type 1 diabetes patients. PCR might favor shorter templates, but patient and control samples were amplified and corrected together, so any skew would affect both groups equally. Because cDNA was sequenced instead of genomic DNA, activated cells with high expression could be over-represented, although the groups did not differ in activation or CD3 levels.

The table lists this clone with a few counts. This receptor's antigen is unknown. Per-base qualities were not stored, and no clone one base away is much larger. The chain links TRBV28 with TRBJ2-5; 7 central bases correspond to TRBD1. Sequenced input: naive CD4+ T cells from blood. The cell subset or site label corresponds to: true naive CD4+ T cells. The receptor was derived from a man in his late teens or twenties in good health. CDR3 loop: CASSSGQLETQYF. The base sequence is TGTGCCAGCAGTTCGGGACAGTTGGAAACCCAGTACTTC.